The 29 T cell receptor beta chains reported below all come from one sample, sequenced in a study of T cell responses to AZD1222 COVID-19 vaccine. TCRdb's copy holds only in-frame clones and misses some; the assay was immunoSEQ multiplex PCR. The sample has about 96,000 clones, about 90% seen once. The sequences come from peripheral blood, collected on day 0 of AZD1222 vaccination. Receptors originate from an adult in good health.

This chain uses TRBV7-8 with TRBJ1-5; D uncertain. Trimming stripped 0 bases from V and 0 bases from J, with 6 bases between. Germline V gene lookup returns CDR1 SGHVS and CDR2 FQNEAQ. This CDR3 contains 15 residues. CDR3 residues: CASSLADYSNQPQHF. The CDR3 DNA sequence: TGTGCCAGCAGCTTAGCGGATTATAGCAATCAGCCCCAGCATTTT.

The chain is built from TRBV12-3 or TRBV12-4 and TRBJ1-3, with D tentatively TRBD1 (6 bases). Trimming removed 5 bases from V and 4 bases from J, with 9 bases in between. The length of the CDR3 is 13 residues. The CDR3 DNA reads TGTGCCAGCAGTATCCAGGGGGGAAACACCATATATTTT. Its translation: CASSIQGGNTIYF.

This clone has just a few counts. V usage is TRBV12-3 or TRBV12-4 and J usage is TRBJ1-1; D is uncertain. Deletions cut 5 bases from V and 0 bases from J, with 7 bases between. The length of the CDR3 is 13 residues. The CDR3 DNA follows: TGTGCCAGCAGTGGCGGTATGAACACTGAAGCTTTCTTT. Translated: CASSGGMNTEAFF.

This clone was counted a few times. The chain is built from TRBV28 and TRBJ2-7; D gene unclear. The CDR3 is made up of 12 amino acids. CDR1 MDHEN and CDR2 SYDVKM come from the germline V gene. Trimming removed 3 bases at V and 4 bases at J, with 7 bases between. CDR3 sequence (DNA): TGTGCCAGCAGTTTGCCGTTATACGAGCAGTACTTC. Encoded protein: CASSLPLYEQYF.

The rearrangement uses TRBV7-2 and TRBJ2-2, with D hard to call. Germline V gene data show CDR1 as SGHTA and CDR2 as FQGNSA. Trimming removed 1 base at V and 5 bases at J, with 11 bases between. This CDR3 is 15 amino acids long. Here the CDR3 reads CASSLEWDRTGELFF. CDR3 in DNA: TGTGCCAGCAGCTTAGAGTGGGATCGAACCGGGGAGCTGTTTTTT.

The chain employs TRBV11-3 and TRBJ2-7; D is possibly TRBD1 or TRBD2 (5 bases each). The CDR3 spans 15 residues. Trimming removed 3 bases at V and 2 bases at J, with 14 bases between. Germline CDR1 is SGHNT and CDR2 is YENEEA. This chain's CDR3 is CASSFGGGDPYEQYF. The CDR3 DNA follows: TGTGCCAGCAGCTTCGGAGGTGGGGACCCCTACGAGCAGTACTTC.

In DNA form, the CDR3 reads TGTGCCAGCAGTACAGGGTTCTACGAGCAGTACTTC. Translated: CASSTGFYEQYF. The chain carries TRBV5-6 and TRBJ2-7, with D perhaps matching TRBD1 (6 bases). CDR3 length equals 12 residues. Germline V gives CDR1 SGHDT, CDR2 YYEEEE. With 5 bases removed from V and 3 bases from J, the gap between germline ends came to 9 bases.

The V call is TRBV24-1, the J call TRBJ1-5; D remains ambiguous. Germline CDR1 reads KGHDR; CDR2 reads SFDVKD. The CDR3 is made up of 17 amino acids. V lost 11 bases, J lost 3 bases, and 25 bases lay in between. The CDR3 here is CAKAGRVADSFNQPQHF. CDR3 sequence (DNA): TGTGCCAAAGCCGGACGCGTAGCCGACTCGTTCAATCAGCCCCAGCATTTT.

V is TRBV20-1 and J is TRBJ2-7; D ambiguous. The ends were cut back, 8 bases at V and 1 base at J, with 9 bases in the middle. The CDR3 has 11 residues. Germline V gives CDR1 DFQATT, CDR2 SNEGSKA (reference sequence). The DNA for the CDR3 is TGCAGTCCAAAAGGGTCCTACGAGCAGTACTTC. This translates into CSPKGSYEQYF.

The rearrangement links TRBV19 to TRBJ2-3; 13 bases align to TRBD2. The V gene's germline CDR1 is LNHDA and CDR2 SQIVND (reference sequence). V lost 6 bases and J lost 4; bases outside the gene matches: 4. The CDR3 covers 15 residues. CDR3 bases: TGTGCCAGTAGCGCGGGACTAGCGGGATCAGATACGCAGTATTTT. Translating gives CASSAGLAGSDTQYF.

The gene calls are TRBV7-9 and TRBJ2-3, with D perhaps TRBD1 (6 bases). Germline V gene sequence: CDR1 SEHNR, CDR2 FQNEAQ (reference sequence). The V end lost 5 bases, the J end lost 2 bases, and 14 bases lay between the germline ends. There are 15 residues in the CDR3. The CDR3 region has the DNA TGTGCCAGCAGCGCCGGGACATCAAACACAGATACGCAGTATTTT. Translated, it gives CASSAGTSNTDTQYF.

The chain has TRBV28 and TRBJ2-1; D may be TRBD1 (5 bases). This CDR3 has 14 residues. Germline loops: CDR1 MDHEN, CDR2 SYDVKM. V lost 2 bases and J 10 bases, leaving 15 bases between the germline ends. The CDR3 sequence: CASSLDLGAREQFF. DNA for the CDR3: TGTGCCAGCAGTTTAGATCTTGGGGCTAGGGAGCAGTTCTTC.

The rearrangement links TRBV9 to TRBJ1-1; possible D gene TRBD1, 6 bases. The germline V and J ends were trimmed by 4 bases and 1 base, with 17 bases remaining between them. There are 16 residues in the CDR3. Germline loops: CDR1 SGDLS, CDR2 YYNGEE. CDR3 residues: CASSKGVGGGNTEAFF. DNA for the CDR3: TGTGCCAGCAGCAAGGGGGTCGGAGGAGGGAACACTGAAGCTTTCTTT.

This chain links TRBV18 with TRBJ2-1; 10 bases match TRBD2. Per the germline V gene, CDR1 is KGHSH and CDR2 is LQKENI. The V gene end was trimmed by 0 bases and the J gene end by 5 bases; junction bases not matched to a gene: 4. The CDR3 covers 16 residues. CDR3 amino acids: CASSPPRTSGNNEQFF. DNA for the CDR3: TGTGCCAGCTCACCACCGCGGACTAGCGGTAACAATGAGCAGTTCTTC.

This sequence joins TRBV19 and TRBJ2-7; TRBD1 is a possible D gene (6 bases). The CDR3 has 14 amino acids. Trimming removed 5 bases from V and 2 bases from J, with 13 bases in between. Germline lookup yields CDR1 LNHDA and CDR2 SQIVND (reference sequence). The CDR3 DNA follows: TGTGCCAGTAGTGGAGCGACAGGAGCCTACGAGCAGTACTTC. Encoded protein: CASSGATGAYEQYF.

The chain has TRBV28 and TRBJ2-7; D may be TRBD2 (6 bases). Germline V gene lookup returns CDR1 MDHEN and CDR2 SYDVKM. The CDR3 spans 16 residues. The ends were cut back, 7 bases at V and 6 bases at J, with 25 bases in the middle. CDR3 residues: CASNPGRDPPGLEQYF. The CDR3 nucleotides read TGTGCCAGCAACCCAGGGCGGGACCCCCCGGGACTCGAGCAGTACTTC. The complete variable domain, with remaining parts taken from reference TRBV28 and TRBJ2-7, reads DVKVTQSSRYLVKRTGEKVFLECVQDMDHENMFWYRQDPGLGLRLIYFSYDVKMKEKGDIPEGYSVSREKKERFSLILESASTNQTSMYLCASNPGRDPPGLEQYFGPGTRLTVT.

The chain is built from TRBV18 and TRBJ2-7; D not certain. CDR3 size: 13 residues. Germline assignment: CDR1 KGHSH and CDR2 LQKENI. The V end lost 5 bases, the J end lost 0 bases, and 8 bases lay between the germline ends. CDR3 DNA sequence: TGTGCCAGCTCAGCAACGCTCTCCTACGAGCAGTACTTC. This sequence encodes CASSATLSYEQYF.

The V gene is TRBV6-5, the J gene TRBJ2-3; 11 positions agree with TRBD2. This CDR3 has 15 amino acids. Germline loops: CDR1 MNHEY, CDR2 SVGAGI. V lost 6 bases to trimming and J lost 4 bases; unmatched junction nucleotides: 6. CDR3 nucleotides: TGTGCCAGCAGCCCCTTAGCGGGAGGGGCAGATACGCAGTATTTT. It translates to CASSPLAGGADTQYF.

This sequence joins TRBV6-1 and TRBJ1-5; TRBD1 matches 9 bases. The trim removed 3 bases at V and 6 bases at J, leaving 3 bases unmatched. In germline, CDR1 is MNHNS, CDR2 SASEGT. This CDR3 region has 14 residues. CDR3 amino acids: CASSDRQGGQPQHF. CDR3 coding DNA: TGTGCCAGCAGTGATCGACAGGGGGGTCAGCCCCAGCATTTT.

This sequence joins TRBV7-2 and TRBJ2-3, with TRBD2 matching over 13 bases. CDR1 and CDR2 (germline): SGHTA, FQGNSA. The V and J ends lost 8 bases and 4 bases, in that order; junction bases with no gene match: 9. This CDR3 has 16 residues. CDR3 sequence: CASCPRLAGGSDTQYF. The CDR3 region has the DNA TGTGCCAGCTGCCCCAGACTAGCGGGAGGTTCAGATACGCAGTATTTT.

The chain is built from TRBV7-3 and TRBJ2-2; 8 bases are shared with TRBD1. The junction had 9 bases not matched to a gene; V was cut back by 5 bases and J by 7 bases. Germline CDR1 and CDR2: SGHTA and FQGTGA. The CDR3 length is 15 residues. CDR3 nucleotides: TGTGCCAGCAGCCGGAACGGACAGGGAGGCGGGGAGCTGTTTTTT. It codes for CASSRNGQGGGELFF.

This clone has only one observation. The gene calls are TRBV7-2 and TRBJ2-7, with 7 bases that match TRBD2. Germline CDR1 SGHTA, CDR2 FQGNSA. V shed 1 base and J 1 base; nucleotides not matched to a gene: 1. CDR3 length equals 14 residues. The chain's CDR3 is CASSLVGGSYEQYF. DNA for the CDR3: TGTGCCAGCAGCTTAGTGGGAGGGTCCTACGAGCAGTACTTC.

The rearrangement uses TRBV28 and TRBJ1-4, with 8 nucleotides matching TRBD1. J was trimmed by 7 bases and V by 4 bases; bases with no gene match: 5. The CDR3 sequence is 14 residues long. Germline CDR1 and CDR2: MDHEN and SYDVKM. The CDR3 loop is CASSSGQAGEKLFF. CDR3 DNA: TGTGCCAGCAGTTCGGGACAGGCGGGTGAAAAACTGTTTTTT.

The rearrangement joins TRBV7-2 to TRBJ1-2; possibly TRBD1 for D (5 bases). The germline gives CDR1 SGHTA, CDR2 FQGNSA. The CDR3 sequence is 13 residues long. The V end lost 6 bases, the J end lost 4 bases, and 12 bases lay between the germline ends. CDR3 sequence reads: CASSPRGTYGYTF. The CDR3 bases are TGTGCCAGCAGTCCACGGGGCACCTATGGCTACACCTTC.

The genes are TRBV19 and TRBJ2-6, with D unclear. The V end was cut by 2 bases, the J end by 0 bases, with 8 bases between. Germline-derived CDR1 and CDR2 are LNHDA and SQIVND (reference sequence). The CDR3 is 16 residues long. The CDR3 nucleotides are TGTGCCAGTAGTATAAGTGTTCTCTCTGGGGCCAACGTCCTGACTTTC. It codes for CASSISVLSGANVLTF.

The genes are TRBV12-5 and TRBJ2-3, with D tentatively TRBD2 (5 bases). Germline V lookup: CDR1 LGHNT, CDR2 FRNRAP. The CDR3 is made up of 14 amino acids. Trimming left V 1 base short and J 6 bases short, with 11 bases between. CDR3 DNA: TGTGCTAGTGGTTTGGCCCCTCGAGGGGATACGCAGTATTTT. Amino acids: CASGLAPRGDTQYF. The whole variable domain, remainder taken from reference TRBV12-5 and TRBJ2-3, is DARVTQTPRHKVTEMGQEVTMRCQPILGHNTVFWYRQTMMQGLELLAYFRNRAPLDDSGMPKDRFSAEMPDATLATLKIQPSEPRDSAVYFCASGLAPRGDTQYFGPGTRLTVL.

The chain has TRBV6-2 or TRBV6-3 and TRBJ2-5; no clear D. This CDR3 has 13 amino acids. Trimming shortened V by 6 bases and J by 5 bases, and 13 bases separated the two germline ends. CDR1 is MNHEY and CDR2 is SVGEGT in the germline V gene. Here the CDR3 reads CASRPPPHETQYF. In DNA, the CDR3 is TGTGCCAGCAGGCCTCCCCCACACGAGACCCAGTACTTC.

The count of this clone is one. The chain employs TRBV14 and TRBJ1-5; the match to TRBD1 covers 8 bases. CDR3 length: 16 residues. The J segment lost 7 bases and the V segment lost 3 bases, leaving 11 bases of the junction unmatched. The germline CDR1 and CDR2 sequences are SGHDN and FVKESK. The CDR3 DNA is TGTGCCAGCAGCCAGGGTCCTGGACAGGGAGGGCAGCCCCAGCATTTT. Its translation is CASSQGPGQGGQPQHF.

V usage is TRBV27 and J usage is TRBJ2-2; 8 positions agree with TRBD2. The CDR3 runs to 15 residues. Germline assignment: CDR1 MNHEY and CDR2 SMNVEV (reference sequence). Trimming cost V 4 bases and J 4 bases; bases outside gene matches: 5. CDR3 sequence: CASSSWTSPTGELFF. The CDR3 nucleotides are TGTGCCAGCAGTTCTTGGACTAGCCCCACCGGGGAGCTGTTTTTT.